This section outlines one T cell receptor (beta chain) sequence together with its context. The CDR3 spans 11 residues. Per germline, CDR1 SGHAT and CDR2 FQNNGV. V was pared by 5 bases and J by 4 bases, with 5 bases between. This record belongs to a study of shared clonotypes between healthy human individuals. Terminally differentiated effector memory CD45RA+ cells were left out of the naive CD8 fraction, which was CD45RO-negative and positively selected for CCR7. Generated by immunoSEQ multiplex PCR, the TCRdb table keeps only in-frame clones and is missing some. The sample consists of about 2 million clones, about 94% of them appearing once.

Sequenced input: naive CD8+ T cells sorted from blood. This receptor was taken from a man between 18 and 29 years old in good health. V gene TRBV11-2 combines with J gene TRBJ1-1, with D hard to call. The CDR3 spells CASSLITEAFF. The CDR3 DNA reads as TGTGCCAGCAGCCTGATCACTGAAGCTTTCTTT.